This TCR beta chain was captured in a study of blood T cell repertoires in COVID-19. Study-level information: Specimens from acute and convalescent COVID-19 originated in the United States, Italy and Spain. T cells, B-cell-depleted T cells, or PBMCs supplied cDNA or gDNA.

The V segment lost 6 bases and the J segment 10 bases; nucleotides outside the gene matches: 8. Germline CDR1 reads MNHEY; CDR2 reads SVGAGI. The CDR3 is 13 amino acids. Authors' methods: For nucleated cells, counts were estimated from reference gene primer amplification. Data came from immunoSEQ multiplex PCR; TCRdb stores just in-frame clones and leaves some out. D and trimming were read from the DNA, whereas the V and J calls and clone size are those reported in that table. The sample includes 300,000 or so clones, roughly 88% of them seen just once. This TCR was recovered from a woman aged 50 to 60 with acute or convalescent COVID-19. The sample consisted of peripheral blood. J is TRBJ2-1 and V is TRBV6-5, with 8 positions matching TRBD2. This chain's CDR3 is CASSLIGREEQFF. The CDR3, as DNA: TGTGCCAGCAGCTTAATCGGGAGGGAGGAGCAGTTCTTC.